A selection of T cell receptor beta chains follows, all from one sample in a study of cytomegalovirus exposure and HLA in healthy donors. The data were produced by immunoSEQ multiplex PCR, yet TCRdb's version contains in-frame clones alone and is incomplete. This sample has around 140,000 clones; roughly 80% occur once, and the top ten carry approximately 0.94%. The sample taken for sequencing was PBMCs. The receptors here all came from an older woman in good health and CMV-seronegative. CDR3s include the opening cysteine and the closing phenylalanine or tryptophan. D genes are given only for firm matches. The size field is filled for only some rows; it gives once, few, many or a size class.

-,TRBV5-1,TRBJ2-5,16,TRBD2,TGCGCCAGCAGCTTACCCGGGACTAGCGGGCAAGAGACCCAGTACTTC,CASSLPGTSGQETQYF
-,TRBV10-2,TRBJ1-2,15,-,TGCGCCAGCAGGGAAACAGGAACCTCAGGGTATGGCTACACCTTC,CASRETGTSGYGYTF
few,TRBV5-1,TRBJ1-1,15,TRBD1,TGCGCCAGCAGCATGGGACAGACAATGAACACTGAAGCTTTCTTT,CASSMGQTMNTEAFF
-,TRBV6-6,TRBJ2-1,13,-,TGTGCGATGGGGGGGCTATTGGGGAATGAGCAGTTCTTC,CAMGGLLGNEQFF
few,TRBV11-2,TRBJ2-2,16,-,TGTGCCAGCAGCTTCTTTAGCGCCACGAACACCGGGGAGCTGTTTTTT,CASSFFSATNTGELFF
-,TRBV28,TRBJ1-2,13,-,TGTGCCAGCAGAACCACAGGGAACTATGGCTACACCTTC,CASRTTGNYGYTF
-,TRBV19,TRBJ2-2,15,TRBD1,TGTGCCAGTAGTATAACAGGGGTTTTCACCGGGGAGCTGTTTTTT,CASSITGVFTGELFF
-,TRBV6-1,TRBJ1-1,15,TRBD1,TGTGCCAGCGCGGACAGGGGTGCCCTGAACACTGAAGCTTTCTTT,CASADRGALNTEAFF
-,TRBV7-6,TRBJ2-3,15,-,TGTGCCAGCAGCTTAGTCCTAACGGGCACAGATACGCAGTATTTT,CASSLVLTGTDTQYF
-,TRBV7-9,TRBJ2-3,16,TRBD2,TGTGCCAGCAGCTTTATGACTAGCGGGAGTGTGTATACGCAGTATTTT,CASSFMTSGSVYTQYF
-,TRBV5-4,TRBJ2-5,15,-,TGTGCCAGCAGCTTGGTAGTAGCGGACCAAGAGACCCAGTACTTC,CASSLVVADQETQYF
few,TRBV7-9,TRBJ2-5,15,-,TGTGCCAGCAGCTTATCGTCGGCAGGGGGGGAGACCCAGTACTTC,CASSLSSAGGETQYF
-,TRBV29-1,TRBJ1-2,12,-,TGCAGCGCAGGGGCAGTCGTTGGTGGCTACACCTTC,CSAGAVVGGYTF
-,TRBV27,TRBJ2-1,13,TRBD2,TGTGCCAGCAGTGTCCGGGCGGGGGATGAGCAGTTCTTC,CASSVRAGDEQFF
few,TRBV18,TRBJ2-1,15,TRBD2,TGTGCCAGCTCACCCCCTGGGAGGGGCTACAATGAGCAGTTCTTC,CASSPPGRGYNEQFF
-,TRBV28,TRBJ1-4,18,TRBD1,TGTGCCAGCAGCTTAGGGCAGGCCGGGACAGGTCCTTCCAGAGGACTGTTTTTT,CASSLGQAGTGPSRGLFF
-,TRBV6-1,TRBJ2-7,13,-,TGTGCCAGCAGTGAAGGGGGCCGAGTCGAGCAGTACTTC,CASSEGGRVEQYF
few,TRBV7-9,TRBJ2-4,16,-,TGTGCCAGCAGCTCCATGCGCGGAGGAGACCGAAACATTCAGTACTTC,CASSSMRGGDRNIQYF
-,TRBV5-8,TRBJ2-7,15,TRBD2,TGTGCCAGCAGCTTGGTGGTAGGACTAGTCCACGAGCAGTACTTC,CASSLVVGLVHEQYF
-,TRBV28,TRBJ1-1,13,-,TGTGCCAGCAGGAGTCCGGGGGTCACTGAAGCTTTCTTT,CASRSPGVTEAFF
-,TRBV5-1,TRBJ2-7,13,TRBD1,TGCGCCAGCAGCTTGGAGGGACAGTACGAGCAGTACTTC,CASSLEGQYEQYF
-,TRBV27,TRBJ2-3,14,TRBD2,TGTGCCAGCAGTTTGGAGCTAGCGGGAGATACGCAGTATTTT,CASSLELAGDTQYF
-,TRBV18,TRBJ2-7,14,-,TGTGCCAGCTCACGTTACAGGGATAGCGACGAGCAGTACTTC,CASSRYRDSDEQYF
-,TRBV5-5,TRBJ2-2,15,TRBD1,TGTGCCAGCAGCTGGACAGGGATGAACACCGGGGAGCTGTTTTTT,CASSWTGMNTGELFF
few,TRBV4-1,TRBJ1-6,15,TRBD1,TGCGCCAGCAGCCAATCGGACAGGGGAAATTCACCCCTCCACTTT,CASSQSDRGNSPLHF
-,TRBV27,TRBJ1-2,14,TRBD1,TGTGCCAGCAGTTTAAAGGGGACAGGGTATGGCTACACCTTC,CASSLKGTGYGYTF
-,TRBV30,TRBJ1-3,14,-,TGTGCCTGGTCCACAGGCTCCTCTGGAAACACCATATATTTT,CAWSTGSSGNTIYF
-,TRBV12-5,TRBJ1-1,11,-,TGTGCTAGTGGTTTGGTCTCTGAAGCTTTCTTT,CASGLVSEAFF
-,TRBV19,TRBJ2-1,13,-,TGTGCCACCAGCGGCCAGTCCTACAATGAGCAGTTCTTC,CATSGQSYNEQFF
-,TRBV7-3,TRBJ2-3,16,TRBD2,TGTGCCAGCAGCTTAGGGTCGGGGGGGCGAACAGATACGCAGTATTTT,CASSLGSGGRTDTQYF
-,TRBV19,TRBJ2-5,15,-,TGTGCCAGTAGTAAGCTACAGGGTTGGGGAGAGACCCAGTACTTC,CASSKLQGWGETQYF
-,TRBV10-3,TRBJ2-3,13,-,TGTGCCTTAGGGGCGGGGAGCACAGATACGCAGTATTTT,CALGAGSTDTQYF
-,TRBV7-9,TRBJ2-2,15,-,TGTGCCAGCAGCTTAAGACAACCGAACACCGGGGAGCTGTTTTTT,CASSLRQPNTGELFF
-,TRBV6-5,TRBJ1-1,14,-,TGTGCCAGCATCAAAGGACAGTTGAACACTGAAGCTTTCTTT,CASIKGQLNTEAFF
-,TRBV14,TRBJ1-3,17,-,TGTGCCAGCAGCCGAGACCCTCCCAGGGCATCTGGAAACACCATATATTTT,CASSRDPPRASGNTIYF
-,TRBV11-2,TRBJ2-7,14,-,TGTGCCAGCAGCTCTACCAGGGGATCTAGGGAGCAGTACTTC,CASSSTRGSREQYF
-,TRBV10-3,TRBJ1-2,16,-,TGTGCCATCAGTGAGGGTCGACAGGAGGCTAACTATGGCTACACCTTC,CAISEGRQEANYGYTF
-,TRBV28,TRBJ2-1,16,TRBD1,TGTGCCAGCAGTTTATGGACAGGGGGGACTGGCAATGAGCAGTTCTTC,CASSLWTGGTGNEQFF
-,TRBV28,TRBJ1-1,14,-,TGTGCCAGCAGTCCTTGGGGGGGCGGCACTGAAGCTTTCTTT,CASSPWGGGTEAFF
-,TRBV19,TRBJ1-1,14,-,TGTGCCGGTAGCCCCAGTATAACGAACACTGAAGCTTTCTTT,CAGSPSITNTEAFF
-,TRBV19,TRBJ2-3,16,-,TGTGCCTGCTCATACACGTACGGGGGTGAGGCGGATACGCAGTATTTT,CACSYTYGGEADTQYF
-,TRBV2,TRBJ1-2,15,TRBD1,TGTGCCAGCACGATATCAAGACAGGGCGGGCTGGGCTACACCTTC,CASTISRQGGLGYTF
-,TRBV5-1,TRBJ2-7,14,TRBD1,TGCGCCAGCAGCTCGGGACAGGGGAGCGACGAGCAGTACTTC,CASSSGQGSDEQYF
-,TRBV7-8,TRBJ2-7,17,-,TGTGCCAGCAGCTTTTTCCCCCCAGCGACAGGTATCTACGAGCAGTACTTC,CASSFFPPATGIYEQYF
-,TRBV9,TRBJ1-4,15,-,TGTGCCAGCAGCACCTACGGGACAAAGAATGAAAAACTGTTTTTT,CASSTYGTKNEKLFF
-,TRBV29-1,TRBJ1-5,13,TRBD1,TGCAGCGTTTTGGACAGGGGGAATCAGCCCCAGCATTTT,CSVLDRGNQPQHF
-,TRBV15,TRBJ2-7,15,TRBD1,TGTGCCACCAGCAGAGATCCGGGACAGGGTTTCGAGCAGTACTTC,CATSRDPGQGFEQYF
-,TRBV19,TRBJ1-1,14,-,TGTGCCAGTATACGTGGGGGGGCGAGAACTGAAGCTTTCTTT,CASIRGGARTEAFF
-,TRBV30,TRBJ2-2,16,-,TGTGCCTGGACGATGTATGGGGGCCATGGCACCGGGGAGCTGTTTTTT,CAWTMYGGHGTGELFF
-,TRBV18,TRBJ2-2,15,-,TGTGCCAGCTCACTACTAAACGCGAACACCGGGGAGCTGTTTTTT,CASSLLNANTGELFF
-,TRBV28,TRBJ2-7,18,TRBD2,TGTGCCAGCAGTTTATTCGGACTAGCGGGAGCTAAGAGTTACGAGCAGTACTTC,CASSLFGLAGAKSYEQYF
once,TRBV27,TRBJ2-7,14,TRBD1,TGTGCCAGCGGGAGACAGGGCGCAGTCTACGAGCAGTACTTC,CASGRQGAVYEQYF
-,TRBV7-8,TRBJ1-5,15,TRBD1,TGTGCCAGCAGCTTAGTCGAAGGGGGCGGTCAGCCCCAGCATTTT,CASSLVEGGGQPQHF
once,TRBV5-1,TRBJ1-1,15,-,TGCGCCAGCAGCTTATACACAGGGAGGAACACTGAAGCTTTCTTT,CASSLYTGRNTEAFF